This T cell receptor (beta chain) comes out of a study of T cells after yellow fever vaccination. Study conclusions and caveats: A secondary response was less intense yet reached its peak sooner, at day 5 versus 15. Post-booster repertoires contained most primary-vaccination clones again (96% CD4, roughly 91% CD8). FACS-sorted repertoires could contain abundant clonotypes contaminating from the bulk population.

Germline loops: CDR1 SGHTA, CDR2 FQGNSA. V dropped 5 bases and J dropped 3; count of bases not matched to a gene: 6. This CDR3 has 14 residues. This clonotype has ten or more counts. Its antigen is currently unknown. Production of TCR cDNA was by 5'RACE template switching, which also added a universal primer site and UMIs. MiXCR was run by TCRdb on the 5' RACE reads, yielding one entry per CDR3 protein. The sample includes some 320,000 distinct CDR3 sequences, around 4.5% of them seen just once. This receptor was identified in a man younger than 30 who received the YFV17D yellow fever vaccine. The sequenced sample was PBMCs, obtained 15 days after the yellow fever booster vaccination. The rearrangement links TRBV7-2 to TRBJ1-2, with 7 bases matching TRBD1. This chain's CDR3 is CASSQGGAYYGYTF. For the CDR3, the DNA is TGTGCCAGCAGCCAGGGGGGGGCCTACTATGGCTACACCTTC.